The present TCR beta chain was sequenced within a study of cytomegalovirus exposure and HLA in healthy donors. Amplification used 60 Vbeta primers and 13 Jbeta primers. Generated by immunoSEQ multiplex PCR, the TCRdb table keeps only in-frame clones and is missing some. The table includes over 150,000 clones, 80% detected once. J gave up 6 bases and V 3 bases, and 15 bases lay outside the gene matches. Germline V gene sequence: CDR1 MDHEN, CDR2 SYDVKM. The CDR3 runs 18 residues. The sample comprised PBMCs. The receptor was derived from a man aged 30 to 45 in good health and CMV-seropositive. This chain uses TRBV28 with TRBJ2-7; TRBD2 agrees at 12 bases. CDR3 amino acids: CASSLLDASSGRVVEQYF. DNA of the CDR3: TGTGCCAGCAGTTTGCTGGATGCCTCTAGCGGGAGGGTTGTCGAGCAGTACTTC.